These T cell receptor beta chains were read from a single sample in a study of T cells in tuberculosis. Measured with immunoSEQ multiplex PCR; TCRdb has only the in-frame clones, and not every one. The sample has 37,000 or so clones, about 94% seen once; the top ten hold about 12%. The sequenced sample consisted of PBMCs. The receptors derive from a donor between 10 and 35 years old with latent tuberculosis or without tuberculosis infection. Some clones in this sample may be carry-over from other donors' samples. Each CDR3 is given with its conserved first and last residue. D genes are given only for firm matches. Clone sizes are given selectively: once, few, many, or a class where the clone is expanded.

-,TRBJ2-1,TRBD1,TRBV11-2,CASRAGTGTYNEQFF,TGTGCCAGCAGGGCCGGGACAGGGACGTACAATGAGCAGTTCTTC
once,TRBJ2-7,-,TRBV5-1,CASSLDRDIYEQYF,TGCGCCAGCAGCTTAGACCGGGACATCTACGAGCAGTACTTC
-,TRBJ2-6,TRBD1,TRBV29-1,CSVTGGPSGANVLTF,TGCAGCGTTACAGGGGGCCCCTCTGGGGCCAACGTCCTGACTTTC
few,TRBJ1-2,TRBD1,TRBV9,CASSVGGTEGYTF,TGTGCCAGCAGCGTAGGGGGGACAGAGGGCTACACCTTC
-,TRBJ1-4,-,TRBV11-2,CASSLTRDSQGSAKLFF,TGTGCCAGCAGCTTAACGAGAGATAGTCAGGGATCGGCGAAACTGTTTTTT
-,TRBJ2-2,-,TRBV2,CASTGSGGELFF,TGTGCCAGCACCGGTAGTGGCGGGGAGCTGTTTTTT
-,TRBJ1-5,TRBD1,TRBV5-1,CASSLGTGGFMSNQPQHF,TGCGCCAGCAGCCTGGGGACAGGGGGCTTCATGAGCAATCAGCCCCAGCATTTT
-,TRBJ2-6,TRBD1,TRBV11-2,CASSPFPGQDSSGANVLTF,TGTGCCAGCAGCCCATTTCCGGGACAGGATAGCTCTGGGGCCAACGTCCTGACTTTC
once,TRBJ1-1,-,TRBV5-1,CASSLQGPDTEAFF,TGCGCCAGCAGCCTACAGGGACCGGACACTGAAGCTTTCTTT
-,TRBJ2-3,TRBD2,TRBV5-4,CASSLIAGGPTDTQYF,TGTGCCAGTAGTCTGATAGCGGGGGGCCCCACAGATACGCAGTATTTT
-,TRBJ1-5,TRBD1,TRBV5-5,CASSKGQGEWPQHF,TGTGCCAGCAGCAAAGGACAGGGGGAGTGGCCCCAGCATTTT
-,TRBJ2-5,-,TRBV7-9,CASSPARETQYF,TGTGCCAGCAGCCCGGCTAGGGAGACCCAGTACTTC
-,TRBJ1-2,-,TRBV27,CASSFSGGTHGGYTF,TGTGCCAGCAGTTTTTCGGGAGGGACCCACGGTGGCTACACCTTC
-,TRBJ1-4,-,TRBV15,CATSIRQANEKLFF,TGTGCCACCAGCATCCGACAGGCTAATGAAAAACTGTTTTTT
-,TRBJ2-2,TRBD2,TRBV7-2,CASSLSGLAGSGELFF,TGTGCCAGCAGCTTATCGGGACTAGCGGGGTCCGGGGAGCTGTTTTTT
few,TRBJ1-4,-,TRBV6-1,CASSGRLQSREKLFF,TGTGCCAGCAGTGGAAGACTCCAAAGTCGGGAAAAACTGTTTTTT
-,TRBJ2-7,-,TRBV7-2,CASSLESLALNEQYF,TGTGCCAGCAGCTTAGAGAGCCTAGCGCTAAACGAGCAGTACTTC
-,TRBJ2-7,-,TRBV5-5,CASSLVPGSSYEQYF,TGTGCCAGCAGCTTGGTCCCCGGGAGCAGCTACGAGCAGTACTTC
-,TRBJ1-2,TRBD1,TRBV7-2,CASSQTGGNGYTF,TGTGCCAGCAGCCAGACAGGGGGCAATGGCTACACCTTC
-,TRBJ1-1,-,TRBV5-6,CASSLVYRNTEAFF,TGTGCCAGCAGCTTGGTTTATAGAAACACTGAAGCTTTCTTT
-,TRBJ1-2,TRBD1,TRBV4-1,CASSRTGGGNYGYTF,TGCGCCAGCAGCAGAACAGGGGGCGGTAACTATGGCTACACCTTC
-,TRBJ1-5,TRBD1,TRBV4-3,CASSQVFSFRQGASNQPQHF,TGCGCCAGCAGCCAAGTTTTCTCCTTTAGACAGGGGGCGAGCAATCAGCCCCAGCATTTT
-,TRBJ1-5,TRBD1,TRBV15,CATSRDTGEVQPQHF,TGTGCCACCAGCAGAGATACAGGGGAGGTCCAGCCCCAGCATTTT
-,TRBJ2-3,TRBD2,TRBV14,CASSQSRRGGLTDTQYF,TGTGCCAGCAGCCAGTCCCGGCGGGGAGGGCTCACAGATACGCAGTATTTT
few,TRBJ2-7,-,TRBV4-3,CASSQDPEAESEQYF,TGCGCCAGCAGCCAAGATCCGGAGGCGGAGTCCGAGCAGTACTTC
-,TRBJ1-1,-,TRBV4-3,CASSQMAVNTEAFF,TGCGCCAGCAGCCAAATGGCAGTGAACACTGAAGCTTTCTTT
-,TRBJ2-5,-,TRBV19,CASSDQGQETQYF,TGTGCCAGTAGTGATCAGGGCCAAGAGACCCAGTACTTC
-,TRBJ1-3,-,TRBV12-5,CASGLSGSGNTIYF,TGTGCTAGTGGTTTGAGCGGTTCTGGAAACACCATATATTTT
-,TRBJ1-6,TRBD1,TRBV5-1,CASSWDRVDSPLHF,TGCGCCAGCAGCTGGGACAGGGTCGATTCACCCCTCCACTTT
-,TRBJ1-2,-,TRBV13,CASSLNRDTTNYGYTF,TGTGCCAGCAGCTTAAACCGGGACACTACTAACTATGGCTACACCTTC
-,TRBJ2-7,TRBD2,TRBV19,CASPASGGVNEQYF,TGTGCCAGTCCCGCGAGCGGGGGGGTCAACGAGCAGTACTTC
once,TRBJ1-1,-,TRBV13,CASTRSEGRVTEAFF,TGTGCCAGCACAAGATCGGAGGGTAGGGTCACTGAAGCTTTCTTT
-,TRBJ1-1,TRBD1,TRBV2,CASSDLVQGGDTEAFF,TGTGCCAGCAGTGACCTCGTACAGGGGGGGGACACTGAAGCTTTCTTT
-,TRBJ2-1,-,TRBV14,CASSQVASYNEQFF,TGTGCCAGCAGCCAAGTGGCCTCCTACAATGAGCAGTTCTTC
-,TRBJ2-4,-,TRBV4-1,CASSQGHLAKNIQYF,TGCGCCAGCAGCCAGGGACACCTAGCCAAAAACATTCAGTACTTC
-,TRBJ2-3,-,TRBV18,CASSPRGTDTQYF,TGTGCCAGCTCACCACGCGGCACAGATACGCAGTATTTT
-,TRBJ2-1,-,TRBV7-3,CASSLRSSGFSYNEQFF,TGTGCCAGCAGCTTAAGGTCGTCGGGGTTTTCCTACAATGAGCAGTTCTTC
once,TRBJ2-3,TRBD2,TRBV6-5,CASSRSGRTDTQYF,TGTGCCAGCTCTCGTAGCGGGCGCACAGATACGCAGTATTTT
-,TRBJ1-5,-,TRBV4-1,CASSQDASGIQPQHF,TGCGCCAGCAGCCAAGACGCTTCAGGAATTCAGCCCCAGCATTTT
-,TRBJ2-3,-,TRBV30,CASHPDSQLLNTQYF,TGTGCTTCCCACCCGGACTCACAATTACTAAATACGCAGTATTTT
-,TRBJ1-1,-,TRBV29-1,CSVELSMNTEAFF,TGCAGCGTTGAACTGAGCATGAACACTGAAGCTTTCTTT
-,TRBJ1-1,-,TRBV11-2,CASSLEALGQNTEAFF,TGTGCCAGCAGCTTAGAAGCGCTGGGGCAGAACACTGAAGCTTTCTTT
-,TRBJ2-7,TRBD1,TRBV7-2,CASSLSPGQGYEQYF,TGTGCCAGCAGCCTGTCCCCGGGACAGGGCTACGAGCAGTACTTC
-,TRBJ2-6,-,TRBV5-1,CASSSEDFNVLTF,TGCGCCAGCAGCTCCGAGGACTTCAACGTCCTGACTTTC
-,TRBJ1-5,TRBD1,TRBV29-1,CSVGTGLNQPQHF,TGCAGCGTTGGGACAGGGCTTAATCAGCCCCAGCATTTT
-,TRBJ1-1,-,TRBV19,CASSMDIGGRTEAFF,TGTGCCAGTAGTATGGATATAGGGGGAAGGACTGAAGCTTTCTTT
-,TRBJ1-4,TRBD1,TRBV19,CASSPWTGQREKLFF,TGTGCCAGTAGCCCATGGACAGGGCAGCGTGAAAAACTGTTTTTT
once,TRBJ2-3,TRBD2,TRBV4-3,CASSQDRAGGALGDTQYF,TGCGCCAGCAGCCAAGATCGGGCCGGGGGGGCCCTTGGCGATACGCAGTATTTT
-,TRBJ1-5,TRBD1,TRBV4-3,CASSQDDRVYQPQHF,TGCGCCAGCAGCCAAGATGACAGGGTATATCAGCCCCAGCATTTT
-,TRBJ2-7,-,TRBV4-3,CASSQDVSYEQYF,TGCGCCAGCAGCCAAGATGTGAGCTACGAGCAGTACTTC
-,TRBJ2-7,TRBD2,TRBV7-2,CASSPGLAVTYEQYF,TGTGCCAGCAGCCCGGGACTAGCGGTGACCTACGAGCAGTACTTC
once,TRBJ2-6,TRBD1,TRBV5-4,CASTQGAAGANVLTF,TGTGCCAGCACGCAGGGGGCGGCGGGGGCCAACGTCCTGACTTTC